This TCR beta chain was captured by sequencing in a study of cytomegalovirus exposure and HLA in healthy donors. Overall study results and limits: A later analysis found TCR association rates differed by HLA locus, highest for DRB1 and lowest for HLA-C. Investigators reported 164 TCR beta chains as tied to cytomegalovirus.

This PCR relied on a set of 60 Vbeta primers and 13 Jbeta primers. Produced via immunoSEQ multiplex PCR; TCRdb's table is partial and in-frame only. The specimen's table records 100,000 to 150,000 clones. Remarks on this clone: The antigen is unknown.

The sequenced sample was PBMCs. The receptor's source is a woman between 40 and 50 years old in good health and CMV-seropositive.

As DNA, the CDR3 is TGTGCCAGCTCACGGTTGTCTACAGACGAGCAGTACTTC. Amino acid sequence: CASSRLSTDEQYF. This rearrangement joins TRBV18 to TRBJ2-7, with no clear D. With 4 bases removed from V and 5 bases from J, the gap between germline ends came to 12 bases. The CDR3 spans 13 residues. Germline CDR1 and CDR2: KGHSH and LQKENI.